A single sample is the source of the 10 T cell receptor beta chains below, sequenced in a study of T cells in Graves' hyperthyroidism and ophthalmopathy. RNA transcripts yielded amplified TCR beta CDR3 regions. HTBI primers were used for first-round RT-PCR of the TCR CDR3. TCRdb reanalysed the multiplex PCR reads using MiXCR and keeps one entry per CDR3 protein. The sample has hundreds of thousands of distinct CDR3 sequences, approximately 15% seen once. Material for sequencing was blood. All receptors derive from a woman aged 25 to 45 with Graves' hyperthyroidism.

This clonotype has only a few counts. The J gene is TRBJ1-4, the V gene TRBV18, with D possibly TRBD1 on 5 matching bases. CDR3 size: 16 residues. The V end was cut by 3 bases, the J end by 8 bases, with 19 bases between. Germline lookup yields CDR1 KGHSH and CDR2 LQKENI. The CDR3 DNA follows: TGTGCCAGCTCACCCGGGGGGAAGCTGAGATCGGAAAAACTGTTTTTT. It yields the protein CASSPGGKLRSEKLFF.

This clonotype was seen a single time. V gene TRBV19 combines with J gene TRBJ2-4; D might be TRBD2 (5 bases). CDR1 and CDR2 from the germline V gene are LNHDA and SQIVND (reference sequence). This CDR3 has 14 amino acids. The germline V and J ends were trimmed by 2 bases and 6 bases, with 11 bases remaining between them. This chain's CDR3 is CASSIRGQLNIQYF. CDR3 sequence (DNA): TGTGCCAGTAGTATAAGAGGGCAGCTAAACATTCAGTACTTC.

With respect to this clonotype: This may be a read error, as it is one base from a much larger clone. The chain couples TRBV20-1 to TRBJ2-3; 9 bases map to TRBD2. Germline V gene lookup returns CDR1 DFQATT and CDR2 SNEGSKA (reference sequence). This CDR3 has 15 amino acids. Here the CDR3 reads CGARDGSGSRDTQYF. CDR3 in DNA: TGCGGTGCTAGAGATGGTAGCGGGAGTAGGGATACGCAGTATTTT.

This clonotype came up many times. The CDR3 DNA follows: TGTGCCAGCAGCGACGGGACTAGCGGGAGCGGCACCGGGGAGCTGTTTTTT. It encodes CASSDGTSGSGTGELFF. This chain links TRBV9 with TRBJ2-2; 14 bases map to TRBD2. The CDR3 runs 17 residues. J gave up 4 bases and V 3 bases, and 5 bases lay outside the gene matches. Germline loops: CDR1 SGDLS, CDR2 YYNGEE.

This clonotype was observed a few times. With a much larger clone just one base away, this may be a read error. This chain connects TRBV29-1 to TRBJ2-1, with D hard to call. CDR3 length: 14 residues. The V gene's germline CDR1 is SQVTM and CDR2 ANQGSEA. The germline V and J ends were trimmed by 7 bases and 0 bases, with 13 bases remaining between them. The CDR3 region has the DNA TGCAGCGCAGGACCGTGCAGCTCCTACAATGAGCAGTTCTTC. It is translated as CSAGPCSSYNEQFF.

Ten or more counts support this clonotype. This chain links TRBV12-3 or TRBV12-4 with TRBJ1-2; 7 nucleotides agree with TRBD1. The CDR3 has 14 amino acids. Trimming at V came to 3 bases and at J to 6 bases, leaving 7 bases not matched to a gene. The CDR3 DNA sequence: TGTGCCAGCAGTTTTGCGGGACAGAGAGATGGCTACACCTTC. It translates to CASSFAGQRDGYTF.

Ten or more counts support this clonotype. The chain recombines TRBV20-1 with TRBJ1-1; TRBD1 aligns across 8 bases. The CDR3 length is 14 residues. Germline lookup yields CDR1 DFQATT and CDR2 SNEGSKA (reference sequence). After removal of 1 base from V and 4 bases from J, the junction contained 5 bases not matched to a gene. The CDR3 sequence: CSARGWQGATEAFF. DNA for the CDR3: TGCAGTGCTAGAGGTTGGCAGGGGGCCACTGAAGCTTTCTTT.

This clonotype was seen many times. The chain combines TRBV12-3 or TRBV12-4 with TRBJ2-7; 13 positions match TRBD2. The length of the CDR3 is 16 residues. V trimming: 6 bases; J trimming: 4 bases; junction bases outside the gene matches: 9. The CDR3 nucleotides are TGTGCCAGCAGCTTTGACGGACTAGCGGGAGTGTACGAGCAGTACTTC. This gives the protein CASSFDGLAGVYEQYF.

This clonotype has at least ten counts. V and J are TRBV6-1 and TRBJ1-3, with D uncertain. V was pared by 5 bases and J by 0 bases, with 11 bases between. The CDR3 spans 15 residues. Germline assignment: CDR1 MNHNS and CDR2 SASEGT. In DNA form, the CDR3 reads TGTGCCAGCAGTACGGACGGGAGCTCTGGAAACACCATATATTTT. As protein: CASSTDGSSGNTIYF.

This clonotype showed up many times. The CDR3 DNA follows: TGTGCCTGGAGTGGACTAGCGGGATTCAATGAGCAGTTCTTC. This encodes CAWSGLAGFNEQFF. The chain couples TRBV30 to TRBJ2-1, with 11 bases identical to TRBD2. CDR3 length: 14 residues. From germline, CDR1 is GTSNPN and CDR2 SVGIG (reference sequence). Germline trimming cut 1 base from V and 6 bases from J; bases unmatched to any gene: 2.